One sample yielded the 17 T cell receptor beta chains listed below, sequenced in a study of shared clonotypes between healthy human individuals. TCRdb's table, derived via immunoSEQ multiplex PCR, lists solely in-frame clones and lacks some. Among some 1 million clones listed, about 80% were seen once. Sequencing used memory CD4+ T cells sorted from blood. Subset of the sample: CD45RA-negative fraction. The source is a man aged 18 to 30 in good health.

The V gene is TRBV28, the J gene TRBJ1-2; D possibly corresponds to TRBD1 (5 bases). From germline, CDR1 is MDHEN and CDR2 SYDVKM. The CDR3 sequence is 14 residues long. Between the trimmed V and J ends, which lost 7 bases and 7 bases, there was a span of 19 bases. Here the CDR3 DNA reads TGTGCCAGCACCCTAGGGGTCCCTGGGGGTGGCTACACCTTC. Protein product: CASTLGVPGGGYTF.

This clone was counted once. V usage is TRBV7-3 and J usage is TRBJ1-1, with D perhaps TRBD1 (5 bases). Germline CDR1 and CDR2: SGHTA and FQGTGA. This CDR3 has 14 residues. V was pared by 1 base and J by 4 bases, with 10 bases between. CDR3 sequence reads: CASSLRGGGTEAFF. DNA for the CDR3: TGTGCCAGCAGCTTAAGGGGGGGAGGCACTGAAGCTTTCTTT. The whole variable domain, remainder taken from reference TRBV7-3 and TRBJ1-1, is GAGVSQTPSNKVTEKGKYVELRCDPISGHTALYWYRQSLGQGPEFLIYFQGTGAADDSGLPNDRFFAVRPEGSVSTLKIQRTERGDSAVYLCASSLRGGGTEAFFGQGTRLTVV.

The sample holds a few counts of this clone. Within the sample, other DNA sequences also encode this same CDR3. The rearrangement links TRBV9 to TRBJ2-1; TRBD2 might be the D (5 bases). Germline V lookup: CDR1 SGDLS, CDR2 YYNGEE. The CDR3 is 15 amino acids. V lost 0 bases and J 3 bases, leaving 10 bases between the germline ends. CDR3 nucleotides: TGTGCCAGCAGCGTAGCAAGCGGACTCTACAATGAGCAGTTCTTC. This encodes CASSVASGLYNEQFF.

CDR3 bases: TGCGCCAGCAGCTTGGACCCCTCGACAGGCTTAGAAGCTTTCTTT. Its protein is CASSLDPSTGLEAFF. The chain recombines TRBV5-1 with TRBJ1-1, with D possibly matching TRBD1 (6 bases). Germline V CDR1 and CDR2: SGHRS, YFSETQ. Trimming removed 0 bases from V and 8 bases from J, with 17 bases in between. CDR3 size: 15 residues.

This chain joins TRBV18 and TRBJ1-2; the D gene is possibly TRBD1 (5 bases). The germline V gene has CDR1 KGHSH and CDR2 LQKENI. Trimming took off 0 bases at V and 7 bases at J, with 9 bases between the two ends. CDR3 length: 13 amino acids. The CDR3 spells CASSPPTGGGYTF. DNA for the CDR3: TGTGCCAGCTCACCACCCACGGGGGGTGGCTACACCTTC.

This clone showed up just a few times. The rearrangement joins TRBV5-4 to TRBJ2-1; 14 bases match TRBD2. Germline CDR1 SGHNT, CDR2 YYREEE (reference sequence). V gave up 3 bases and J gave up 6 bases; unmatched junction bases: 14. The CDR3 covers 19 residues. CDR3 in DNA: TGTGCCAGCAGCTGGCCGACTAGCGGGAGGGCCGGGATCGCCAATGAGCAGTTCTTC. It specifies CASSWPTSGRAGIANEQFF. Drawing the rest from reference TRBV5-4 and TRBJ2-1, the complete variable domain is ETGVTQSPTHLIKTRGQQVTLRCSSQSGHNTVSWYQQALGQGPQFIFQYYREEENGRGNFPPRFSGLQFPNYSSELNVNALELDDSALYLCASSWPTSGRAGIANEQFFGPGTRLTVL.

The V call is TRBV5-1, the J call TRBJ1-6, with 9 bases matching TRBD1. Germline lookup yields CDR1 SGHRS and CDR2 YFSETQ. This CDR3 contains 16 residues. The junction had 5 bases not matched to a gene; V was cut back by 0 bases and J by 7 bases. CDR3 DNA sequence: TGCGCCAGCAGCTTGGAGGGACAGGGTGTGAATTCACCCCTCCACTTT. Translation: CASSLEGQGVNSPLHF.

This chain joins TRBV15 and TRBJ2-7, with 8 positions matching TRBD2. The CDR3 covers 20 residues. Per the germline V gene, CDR1 is LNHNV and CDR2 is YYDKDF (reference sequence). V dropped 0 bases and J dropped 2; count of bases not matched to a gene: 18. The DNA for the CDR3 is TGTGCCACCAGCAGAGATCAAGTTAGCGGGAATCTTTTAGGCGCCTACGAGCAGTACTTC. Its translation: CATSRDQVSGNLLGAYEQYF.

V usage is TRBV7-9 and J usage is TRBJ2-2; tentatively, D is TRBD2 (5 bases). Between the trimmed V and J ends, which lost 7 bases and 4 bases, there was a span of 19 bases. Germline V lookup: CDR1 SEHNR, CDR2 FQNEAQ (reference sequence). This CDR3 is built from 16 residues. The CDR3 DNA follows: TGTGCCAGCACCCCAAGTGGGCTAGCCTCCACCGGGGAGCTGTTTTTT. Protein: CASTPSGLASTGELFF. Complete variable domain (other parts from reference TRBV7-9 and TRBJ2-2): DTGVSQNPRHKITKRGQNVTFRCDPISEHNRLYWYRQTLGQGPEFLTYFQNEAQLEKSRLLSDRFSAERPKGSFSTLEIQRTEQGDSAMYLCASTPSGLASTGELFFGEGSRLTVL.

This clone was detected only once. V and J are TRBV6-1 and TRBJ2-5; D may be TRBD2 (5 bases). Germline-derived CDR1 and CDR2 are MNHNS and SASEGT. V lost 5 bases, J lost 6 bases, and 13 bases lay in between. The CDR3 is 13 residues long. The CDR3 here is CASSLIATQTQYF. In DNA form, the CDR3 reads TGTGCCAGCAGTCTAATAGCGACGCAGACCCAGTACTTC.

The gene calls are TRBV2 and TRBJ2-2; D is possibly TRBD1 (6 bases). CDR1 SNHLY and CDR2 FYNNEI come from the germline V gene. Deletions cut 7 bases from V and 7 bases from J, with 16 bases between. This CDR3 has 14 residues. The CDR3 reads CASIAGLRGGELFF. CDR3 nucleotide sequence: TGTGCCAGCATTGCTGGCCTCAGGGGCGGGGAGCTGTTTTTT.

The chain is built from TRBV11-2 and TRBJ2-2; TRBD2 aligns across 7 bases. V dropped 0 bases and J dropped 0; count of bases not matched to a gene: 7. The CDR3 has 18 residues. Germline V gene lookup returns CDR1 SGHAT and CDR2 FQNNGV. CDR3 nucleotide sequence: TGTGCCAGCAGCTTAGATCGGGTAGCGGGTTCGAACACCGGGGAGCTGTTTTTT. It is translated as CASSLDRVAGSNTGELFF.

V gene TRBV18 combines with J gene TRBJ1-1; D is perhaps TRBD1 (5 bases). Germline CDR1 reads KGHSH; CDR2 reads LQKENI. The ends were cut back, 6 bases at V and 0 bases at J, with 14 bases in the middle. The CDR3 is 15 amino acids. The CDR3 sequence is CASSPGLGVNTEAFF. The CDR3 bases are TGTGCCAGCTCCCCGGGACTGGGGGTGAACACTGAAGCTTTCTTT.

The chain carries TRBV6-4 and TRBJ2-7; D gene unclear. CDR3 length: 11 amino acids. The germline CDR1 and CDR2 sequences are MRHNA and SNTAGT. Trimming shortened V by 6 bases and J by 7 bases, and 10 bases separated the two germline ends. In DNA form, the CDR3 reads TGTGCCAGCAGGTCAGAATTGGAGCAGTACTTC. Encoded protein: CASRSELEQYF.

The V gene is TRBV21-1, the J gene TRBJ2-7; the DNA was not compared with TRBD1, the D call given in the table. TRBV21-1 represents a pseudogene. The CDR3 runs to 17 residues. This CDR3 is CASSKRMRDRGNYEQYF. The CDR3 nucleotides read TGTGCCAGCAGCAAAAGGATGCGGGACAGGGGCAACTACGAGCAGTACTTC.

CDR3 loop: CASSWPSGGKETQYF. The CDR3 region has the DNA TGTGCCAGCAGCTGGCCTAGCGGGGGGAAAGAGACCCAGTACTTC. V gene TRBV5-6 combines with J gene TRBJ2-5; 11 nucleotides align to TRBD2. Germline V lookup: CDR1 SGHDT, CDR2 YYEEEE. The junction had 4 bases not matched to a gene; V was cut back by 3 bases and J by 3 bases. The CDR3 is 15 amino acids.

This clone came up a few times. V and J are TRBV6-6 and TRBJ1-5; D might be TRBD1 (6 bases). Looked up from germline, CDR1 is MNHNY and CDR2 is SVGAGI (reference sequence). V lost 10 bases, J lost 5 bases, and 18 bases lay in between. CDR3 length equals 14 residues. This CDR3 is CATSGWGQDQPQHF. In nucleotides, the CDR3 is TGTGCCACCAGCGGCTGGGGGCAAGATCAGCCCCAGCATTTT.